The 18 T cell receptor beta chains below were found in one sample sequenced in a study of spatial heterogeneity in lung cancer. The antigens of these receptors remain unknown. Findings of the study overall: Within tumors, counts of expanded alpha and beta TCRs tracked tumor mutation counts.

TCRdb reprocessed the 5' RACE reads via MiXCR and lists one record per CDR3 protein. The sample has around 16,000 distinct CDR3 sequences, under 7.5% seen once. Time point given: sample taken at primary tumor resection. Sequencing used lung tumor tissue, obtained at surgery. The receptors shown here come from a female donor with early-stage non-small cell lung cancer.

The chain employs TRBV28 and TRBJ2-7; the D call may be TRBD1 or TRBD2 (5 bases each). Germline V gives CDR1 MDHEN, CDR2 SYDVKM. The V and J ends lost 8 bases and 6 bases respectively, with 8 bases between them. This CDR3 has 10 amino acids. The CDR3 coding sequence is TGTGCCAGCGGGGCGGGCGAGCAGTACTTC. Translating it yields CASGAGEQYF.

This chain links TRBV7-3 with TRBJ2-1; the D gene is possibly TRBD2 (7 bases). CDR1 is SGHTA and CDR2 is FQGTGA in the germline V gene. Deletions cut 5 bases from V and 4 bases from J, with 18 bases between. CDR3 size: 16 residues. The CDR3 loop reads CASSPGTGGVYNEQFF. CDR3 coding DNA: TGTGCCAGCAGCCCTGGGACGGGGGGCGTATACAATGAGCAGTTCTTC.

This clonotype was seen many times. The chain joins TRBV29-1 to TRBJ1-2; TRBD1 matches 9 bases. CDR1 SQVTM and CDR2 ANQGSEA come from the germline V gene. V lost 0 bases to trimming and J lost 8 bases; unmatched junction nucleotides: 7. The CDR3 covers 14 residues. The CDR3 sequence: CSVEEGQGLRGYTF. The CDR3 bases are TGCAGCGTTGAAGAGGGACAGGGATTGCGCGGCTACACCTTC.

This clonotype was counted at least ten times. This chain connects TRBV12-3 or TRBV12-4 to TRBJ1-1; 7 nucleotides agree with TRBD1. This CDR3 spans 14 amino acids. Losses at the gene ends were 6 bases for V and 1 base for J; bases not matched to a gene: 5. CDR3 nucleotide sequence: TGTGCCAGCAGGTCGACAGGGCCGAACACTGAAGCTTTCTTT. Translation gives CASRSTGPNTEAFF.

This clonotype has a count of ten or more. The gene calls are TRBV21-1 and TRBJ2-3; TRBD2 is the table's D call, not checked against the DNA. TRBV21-1 is classified as a pseudogene. The CDR3 is 20 residues long. CDR3 in amino acids: CASSKGQSAGEVLPADTQYF. The CDR3 DNA follows: TGTGCCAGCAGCAAAGGGCAGTCCGCGGGGGAGGTACTTCCCGCAGATACGCAGTATTTT.

This clonotype has a count of ten or more. The gene calls are TRBV2 and TRBJ2-2; 9 nucleotides align to TRBD1. This CDR3 region has 16 residues. J lost 3 bases, V lost 2 bases, and 4 bases had no gene match. Germline CDR1 SNHLY, CDR2 FYNNEI. CDR3 sequence: CASSENRGRDTGELFF. CDR3 sequence (DNA): TGTGCCAGCAGTGAAAACAGGGGGCGCGACACCGGGGAGCTGTTTTTT.

In this sample, this clonotype turned up many times. This chain links TRBV5-6 with TRBJ2-5; TRBD2 matches 9 bases. Per the germline V gene, CDR1 is SGHDT and CDR2 is YYEEEE. The CDR3 loop spans 16 amino acids. J was trimmed by 2 bases and V by 7 bases; bases with no gene match: 12. The CDR3 is CASVRERGDIQETQYF. The CDR3 DNA follows: TGTGCCAGCGTCAGAGAGCGGGGGGACATACAAGAGACCCAGTACTTC.

This clonotype was observed many times. The chain employs TRBV6-5 and TRBJ2-7; D ambiguous. Trimming shortened V by 6 bases and J by 0 bases, and 24 bases separated the two germline ends. The V gene's germline CDR1 is MNHEY and CDR2 SVGAGI. This CDR3 is 18 amino acids long. CDR3 region: CASSNREQHPRSSYEQYF. CDR3 coding DNA: TGTGCCAGCAGCAACCGCGAGCAGCATCCGAGGAGCTCCTACGAGCAGTACTTC.

This clonotype is termed medium-sized. V gene TRBV7-6 combines with J gene TRBJ1-5; possibly TRBD1 for D (6 bases). The germline V and J ends were trimmed by 5 bases and 6 bases, with 20 bases remaining between them. Germline CDR1 is SGHVS and CDR2 is FNYEAQ. CDR3 size: 16 residues. As DNA, the CDR3 is TGTGCCAGCAGCCCACGGCAGGCAGGGGCAGGTCAGCCCCAGCATTTT. As protein: CASSPRQAGAGQPQHF. Complete variable domain (other parts from reference TRBV7-6 and TRBJ1-5): GAGVSQSPRYKVTKRGQDVALRCDPISGHVSLYWYRQALGQGPEFLTYFNYEAQQDKSGLPNDRFSAERPEGSISTLTIQRTEQRDSAMYRCASSPRQAGAGQPQHFGDGTRLSIL.

This clonotype was detected only a few times. This sequence joins TRBV27 and TRBJ2-1, with 7 nucleotides matching TRBD2. V lost 6 bases to trimming and J lost 1 base; unmatched junction nucleotides: 9. The CDR3 runs to 16 residues. The germline CDR1 and CDR2 sequences are MNHEY and SMNVEV (reference sequence). The CDR3 spells CASSQPSGPSYNEQFF. The DNA for the CDR3 is TGTGCCAGCAGCCAACCTAGCGGCCCGTCCTACAATGAGCAGTTCTTC.

This clonotype was seen many times. The chain combines TRBV9 with TRBJ2-3; 8 bases match TRBD2. Germline trimming cut 0 bases from V and 2 bases from J; bases unmatched to any gene: 8. CDR3 length: 17 amino acids. The germline CDR1 and CDR2 sequences are SGDLS and YYNGEE. The CDR3 nucleotides read TGTGCCAGCAGCGTAGAAGGCGGGGGGCTATACACAGATACGCAGTATTTT. This translates into CASSVEGGGLYTDTQYF.

This clonotype occurred many times. This chain links TRBV28 with TRBJ1-1; D is unresolved. Germline V CDR1 and CDR2: MDHEN, SYDVKM. The ends were cut back, 3 bases at V and 4 bases at J, with 12 bases in the middle. The CDR3 spans 14 residues. The chain's CDR3 is CASSLVPVGTEAFF. CDR3 coding DNA: TGTGCCAGCAGTTTGGTACCCGTCGGCACTGAAGCTTTCTTT.

The J gene is TRBJ2-2, the V gene TRBV7-2; D is possibly TRBD1 (5 bases). The V gene lost 1 base and the J gene lost 6 bases, with 12 bases spanning the gap. The germline gives CDR1 SGHTA, CDR2 FQGNSA. The CDR3 is 15 amino acids. The chain's CDR3 is CASSLGAGIAGELFF. The CDR3 bases are TGTGCCAGCAGCTTAGGGGCAGGGATAGCCGGGGAGCTGTTTTTT.

The chain recombines TRBV30 with TRBJ1-1; D remains ambiguous. The CDR3 loop spans 12 amino acids. V lost 4 bases and J lost 1, with 7 bases in between. Germline V gene lookup returns CDR1 GTSNPN and CDR2 SVGIG (reference sequence). CDR3 nucleotides: TGTGCCTGGACGGCGGGGAACACTGAAGCTTTCTTT. As protein: CAWTAGNTEAFF.

Concerning this clonotype itself: This sequence may be a read error, since a much larger clone differs from it by one base. The chain uses TRBV30 and TRBJ1-5; no reliable D call. Trimming left V 2 bases short and J 3 bases short, with 11 bases between. CDR3 length equals 14 residues. Germline V CDR1 and CDR2: GTSNPN, SVGIG (reference sequence). In DNA, the CDR3 is TGTGCCTGGAGTCTGGGATATATCAATCAGCCCCAGCATTTT. This encodes CAWSLGYINQPQHF.

In this sample, this clonotype turned up many times. The rearrangement uses TRBV7-3 and TRBJ2-2, with 8 bases matching TRBD1. Germline V gene lookup returns CDR1 SGHTA and CDR2 FQGTGA. The V and J ends lost 5 bases and 4 bases, in that order; junction bases with no gene match: 9. The CDR3 contains 16 residues. DNA of the CDR3: TGTGCCAGCAGCGCGCGGACAGGGCCCGGCACCGGGGAGCTGTTTTTT. Translation: CASSARTGPGTGELFF.

The table lists this clonotype with a few counts. The V gene is TRBV6-6, the J gene TRBJ2-1; D is perhaps TRBD1 (5 bases). Germline CDR1 reads MNHNY; CDR2 reads SVGAGI (reference sequence). The CDR3 length is 15 residues. V was trimmed by 2 bases and J by 1 base, leaving 9 bases between them. The CDR3 reads CASSYDSSSYNEQFF. The CDR3 nucleotides are TGTGCCAGCAGTTACGACAGCAGTTCCTACAATGAGCAGTTCTTC.

The chain has TRBV6-5 and TRBJ1-5; D possibly corresponds to TRBD1 (5 bases). The germline gives CDR1 MNHEY, CDR2 SVGAGI. The CDR3 is 13 amino acids. V lost 10 bases and J lost 7, with 17 bases in between. The CDR3 coding sequence is TGTGCCACCTCCACCGGGGGAGGGCAGCCCCAGCATTTT. Protein product: CATSTGGGQPQHF.